These 26 T cell receptor beta chains share one sample of origin, sequenced in a study of blood T cell repertoires in COVID-19. Measured with immunoSEQ multiplex PCR; TCRdb has only the in-frame clones, and not every one. Of some 170,000 clones listed, roughly 73% are singletons. Material: peripheral blood. These receptors were collected from a man in his 70s with acute or convalescent COVID-19.

The chain recombines TRBV5-6 with TRBJ2-7, with D possibly being TRBD2 (6 bases). Germline lookup yields CDR1 SGHDT and CDR2 YYEEEE. The CDR3 consists of 13 residues. V lost 1 base and J lost 3, with 8 bases in between. The CDR3 DNA reads as TGTGCCAGCAGCTTGTTGGGACTCTACGAGCAGTACTTC. Translated, it gives CASSLLGLYEQYF.

This clone was observed once. The CDR3 reads CASSTQLAQYNEQFF. In nucleotides, the CDR3 is TGTGCCAGCAGTACTCAACTAGCGCAATACAATGAGCAGTTCTTC. The V gene is TRBV6-5, the J gene TRBJ2-1; 7 bases map to TRBD2. With V trimmed by 5 bases and J by 4 bases, 8 bases remained unmatched. This CDR3 contains 15 residues. CDR1 is MNHEY, CDR2 SVGAGI, per germline.

Notes on this clone: A far larger clone differs by one base, so this is likely a read error. Other DNA sequences from this sample encode an identical CDR3 as well. This chain links TRBV5-1 with TRBJ1-1; 8 nucleotides agree with TRBD1. CDR1 is SGHRS, CDR2 YFSETQ, per germline. V lost 1 base, J lost 0 bases, and 2 bases stayed unmatched. The CDR3 runs 15 residues. This CDR3 reads CASSLRQGLNTEAFF. In nucleotides, the CDR3 is TGCGCCAGCAGCTTGAGACAGGGGTTGAACACTGAAGCTTTCTTT.

The CDR3 protein is CSASASTEAFF. CDR3 nucleotide sequence: TGCAGTGCTAGCGCCAGCACTGAAGCTTTCTTT. The chain links TRBV20-1 to TRBJ1-1; D ambiguous. Germline-derived CDR1 and CDR2 are DFQATT and SNEGSKA (reference sequence). The ends were cut back, 3 bases at V and 4 bases at J, with 6 bases in the middle. CDR3 length equals 11 residues.

The gene calls are TRBV19 and TRBJ1-2; tentative D call: TRBD1 (6 bases). From germline, CDR1 is LNHDA and CDR2 SQIVND (reference sequence). V was pared by 6 bases and J by 2 bases, with 19 bases between. This CDR3 comprises 16 residues. The CDR3 protein is CASRPGGVQGNYGYTF. CDR3 bases: TGTGCCAGTAGGCCTGGGGGCGTCCAGGGAAACTATGGCTACACCTTC.

V and J are TRBV6-5 and TRBJ2-1; D call uncertain. Looked up from germline, CDR1 is MNHEY and CDR2 is SVGAGI. V dropped 0 bases and J dropped 4 bases, with 7 bases sitting between them. This CDR3 is built from 14 residues. The CDR3 DNA follows: TGTGCCAGCAGTTACTCGGCGGATTACAATGAGCAGTTCTTC. It specifies CASSYSADYNEQFF.

The chain is built from TRBV2 and TRBJ2-7, with 8 bases identical to TRBD2. The CDR3 sequence is 15 residues long. Germline V gives CDR1 SNHLY, CDR2 FYNNEI. Trimming took 3 bases from V and 5 from J; bases not matched to a gene: 9. The chain's CDR3 is CASSESSGKVNEQYF. The CDR3 region has the DNA TGTGCCAGCAGTGAGAGTAGCGGGAAGGTCAACGAGCAGTACTTC.

The rearrangement uses TRBV20-1 and TRBJ1-1; possible D gene TRBD1, 6 bases. The CDR3 sequence is 13 residues long. Trimming cost V 3 bases and J 0 bases, with 8 bases left between them. CDR1 and CDR2 from the germline V gene are DFQATT and SNEGSKA (reference sequence). The CDR3 reads CSASYRVNTEAFF. The CDR3 nucleotides read TGCAGTGCTAGTTACAGGGTGAACACTGAAGCTTTCTTT.

The table lists this clone with a few counts. The genes are TRBV7-9 and TRBJ2-2; no reliable D call. The CDR3 length is 14 residues. Germline values: CDR1 SEHNR, CDR2 FQNEAQ (reference sequence). V dropped 5 bases and J dropped 1 base, with 8 bases sitting between them. The CDR3 sequence: CASSPSGNTGELFF. CDR3 coding DNA: TGTGCCAGCAGCCCCTCAGGGAACACCGGGGAGCTGTTTTTT.

CDR3 DNA sequence: TGTGCCAGCAGTGAAGCGGCACAGGGATACGCTAACTATGGCTACACCTTC. Translated, it gives CASSEAAQGYANYGYTF. The rearrangement uses TRBV2 and TRBJ1-2, with a possible D match to TRBD1 (6 bases). CDR3 length: 17 amino acids. Between the trimmed V and J ends, which lost 0 bases and 0 bases, there was a span of 14 bases. Germline loops: CDR1 SNHLY, CDR2 FYNNEI.

V gene TRBV7-2 combines with J gene TRBJ2-5, with 7 bases lining up with TRBD1. CDR1 and CDR2 (germline): SGHTA, FQGNSA. The CDR3 totals 13 residues. V lost 4 bases, J lost 3 bases, and 2 bases stayed unmatched. The CDR3 DNA follows: TGTGCCAGCAGCTGGGGACAGAAAGAGACCCAGTACTTC. This gives the protein CASSWGQKETQYF.

This clone was counted a single time. The V call is TRBV19, the J call TRBJ1-2, with 7 bases matching TRBD1. V lost 1 base to trimming and J lost 3 bases; unmatched junction nucleotides: 2. Germline V gene sequence: CDR1 LNHDA, CDR2 SQIVND (reference sequence). The CDR3 is 14 residues long. Written as DNA, the CDR3 is TGTGCCAGTAGTATAGGCGACAGGGACTATGGCTACACCTTC. Translation gives CASSIGDRDYGYTF.

A remark on this clone: Other nucleotide sequences from this sample produce the same CDR3. The rearrangement joins TRBV11-3 to TRBJ1-3, with 9 bases identical to TRBD1. The germline V gene encodes CDR1 SGHNT and CDR2 YENEEA. The CDR3 covers 15 residues. V lost 5 bases and J lost 2; bases outside the gene matches: 4. This CDR3 is CASSPGQGPGNTIYF. The CDR3 region has the DNA TGTGCCAGCAGCCCGGGACAGGGTCCTGGAAACACCATATATTTT. The whole variable domain, remainder taken from reference TRBV11-3 and TRBJ1-3, is EAGVVQSPRYKIIEKKQPVAFWCNPISGHNTLYWYLQNLGQGPELLIRYENEEAVDDSQLPKDRFSAERLKGVDSTLKIQPAELGDSAVYLCASSPGQGPGNTIYFGEGSWLTVV.

The gene calls are TRBV4-1 and TRBJ1-1; 9 bases map to TRBD1. CDR1 is MGHRA and CDR2 is YSYEKL in the germline V gene. The CDR3 is made up of 15 amino acids. V lost 0 bases to trimming and J lost 5 bases; unmatched junction nucleotides: 4. In DNA, the CDR3 is TGCGCCAGCAGCCAAGATCTAGGACAGGGGACTGAAGCTTTCTTT. This encodes CASSQDLGQGTEAFF.

This sequence joins TRBV5-1 and TRBJ1-1, with D maybe TRBD1 (5 bases). CDR1 is SGHRS and CDR2 is YFSETQ in the germline V gene. The CDR3 is 15 amino acids. V was clipped by 1 base and J by 4 bases, with 14 bases between them. CDR3 nucleotide sequence: TGCGCCAGCAGCTTGAGTCCGGGGGAGAGCACTGAAGCTTTCTTT. Protein sequence: CASSLSPGESTEAFF.

This rearrangement joins TRBV19 to TRBJ2-6; TRBD1 is a possible D gene (5 bases). Germline V CDR1 and CDR2: LNHDA, SQIVND (reference sequence). V lost 7 bases and J 4 bases, leaving 14 bases between the germline ends. The CDR3 is 15 residues long. The chain's CDR3 is CASNPGRAGANVLTF. CDR3 DNA: TGTGCCAGTAACCCGGGCAGGGCCGGGGCCAACGTCCTGACTTTC. Full variable domain (missing parts from reference TRBV19 and TRBJ2-6): DGGITQSPKYLFRKEGQNVTLSCEQNLNHDAMYWYRQDPGQGLRLIYYSQIVNDFQKGDIAEGYSVSREKKESFPLTVTSAQKNPTAFYLCASNPGRAGANVLTFGAGSRLTVL.

V usage is TRBV28 and J usage is TRBJ1-1; D unclear. The V gene's germline CDR1 is MDHEN and CDR2 SYDVKM. Trimming pared 4 bases from V and 3 bases from J, leaving 12 bases between. The CDR3 is 14 residues long. CDR3 DNA: TGTGCCAGCAGTTCACCCAACACATACACTGAAGCTTTCTTT. Translation: CASSSPNTYTEAFF.

The rearrangement uses TRBV27 and TRBJ2-5; 10 nucleotides agree with TRBD2. This CDR3 has 14 amino acids. Germline values: CDR1 MNHEY, CDR2 SMNVEV (reference sequence). Germline trimming cut 5 bases from V and 5 bases from J; bases unmatched to any gene: 5. CDR3 DNA sequence: TGTGCCAGCAGTAGGGGACTAGCGAGGGAGACCCAGTACTTC. This codes for CASSRGLARETQYF.

The J gene is TRBJ1-1, the V gene TRBV5-6; D is possibly TRBD1 (5 bases). The V gene's germline CDR1 is SGHDT and CDR2 YYEEEE. With 0 bases removed from V and 0 bases from J, the gap between germline ends came to 6 bases. This CDR3 has 14 amino acids. CDR3 protein: CASSLAGMNTEAFF. In DNA, the CDR3 is TGTGCCAGCAGCTTGGCAGGGATGAACACTGAAGCTTTCTTT.

The chain recombines TRBV18 with TRBJ1-2; D is undetermined. V lost 0 bases to trimming and J lost 0 bases, with 17 bases between them. Germline CDR1 reads KGHSH; CDR2 reads LQKENI. CDR3 length: 18 residues. Written as DNA, the CDR3 is TGTGCCAGCTCACCACCGTCCCGCGTCCCGGTAGCTAACTATGGCTACACCTTC. This codes for CASSPPSRVPVANYGYTF.

This clone has only a few counts. The J gene is TRBJ2-2, the V gene TRBV9; 7 bases map to TRBD1. The germline V gene encodes CDR1 SGDLS and CDR2 YYNGEE. The length of the CDR3 is 17 residues. J gave up 3 bases and V 3 bases, and 11 bases lay outside the gene matches. CDR3 amino acids: CASSAPYRGVDTGELFF. The CDR3 region has the DNA TGTGCCAGCAGCGCCCCTTACAGGGGAGTCGACACCGGGGAGCTGTTTTTT.

A note on this clone: At one boundary the junction diverges from the germline segment, which might be a read error. This chain links TRBV7-7 with TRBJ2-5, with 9 bases lining up with TRBD2. Per the germline V gene, CDR1 is SSHAT and CDR2 is FNYEAQ (reference sequence). The CDR3 is 16 amino acids. As DNA, the CDR3 is TGTGCTAGCAGCTTAGAGGCTAGCGGGATTCAAGAGACCCAGTACTTC. Translation: CASSLEASGIQETQYF.

In this sample, this clone turned up many times. The chain has TRBV15 and TRBJ2-1, with 8 bases that match TRBD2. Germline trimming cut 5 bases from V and 8 bases from J; bases unmatched to any gene: 8. CDR1 is LNHNV and CDR2 is YYDKDF in the germline V gene (reference sequence). The CDR3 consists of 14 residues. The CDR3 coding sequence is TGTGCCACCAGCTCCCTTCGGGGGGGCCATGAGCAGTTCTTC. Amino acids: CATSSLRGGHEQFF. Full variable domain (rest looked up from reference TRBV15 and TRBJ2-1): DAMVIQNPRYQVTQFGKPVTLSCSQTLNHNVMYWYQQKSSQAPKLLFHYYDKDFNNEADTPDNFQSRRPNTSFCFLDIRSPGLGDTAMYLCATSSLRGGHEQFFGPGTRLTVL.

The chain links TRBV11-2 to TRBJ1-1; no clear D gene. CDR3 length: 13 amino acids. V lost 2 bases and J lost 2, with 6 bases in between. Germline CDR1 reads SGHAT; CDR2 reads FQNNGV. CDR3 DNA sequence: TGTGCCAGCAGCTTAAGCACCAACACTGAAGCTTTCTTT. Translated, it gives CASSLSTNTEAFF.

The chain is built from TRBV5-4 and TRBJ1-6; D might be TRBD1 (6 bases). The CDR3 is 14 residues long. V was pared by 3 bases and J by 6 bases, with 10 bases between. The germline gives CDR1 SGHNT, CDR2 YYREEE (reference sequence). The CDR3, as DNA: TGTGCCAGCAGCTCCACACAGGGTAATTCACCCCTCCACTTT. It specifies CASSSTQGNSPLHF.

V is TRBV7-9 and J is TRBJ2-7; maybe TRBD2 (6 bases). V dropped 7 bases and J dropped 2 bases, with 12 bases sitting between them. The CDR3 loop spans 13 amino acids. CDR1 is SEHNR, CDR2 FQNEAQ, per germline (reference sequence). For the CDR3, the DNA is TGTGCCAGCAAACCAGGGAGGACCTACGAGCAGTACTTC. Translated, it gives CASKPGRTYEQYF.